Below are 28 T cell receptor beta chains sequenced from a single sample in a study of T cells in Graves' hyperthyroidism and ophthalmopathy. It was RNA transcripts that yielded the amplified TCR beta CDR3 regions. The HTBI primer set was used in a first-round RT-PCR of the TCR CDR3. Each CDR3 protein is one row after TCRdb ran MiXCR on the multiplex PCR reads. The repertoire holds approximately 640,000 distinct CDR3 sequences, under 20% seen once, with less than 4.5% in the top ten. Sequencing input: blood. The receptors stem from a woman in her 30s with Graves' hyperthyroidism.

This clonotype was picked up many times. This chain links TRBV7-3 with TRBJ2-1; the D gene could be TRBD1 or TRBD2 (5 bases each). This CDR3 spans 14 amino acids. CDR1 SGHTA and CDR2 FQGTGA come from the germline V gene. Trimming removed 2 bases from V and 9 bases from J, with 14 bases in between. CDR3 loop: CASSLERGGGEQFF. CDR3 in DNA: TGTGCCAGCAGCTTAGAGAGGGGCGGCGGTGAGCAGTTCTTC.

The sample holds a few counts of this clonotype. This may be a read error: a much more frequent sequence differs by one nucleotide. The conserved phenylalanine or tryptophan is not found at the CDR3 terminus, so this likely reflects a read error. The V and J genes are TRBV28 and TRBJ2-5, with D unresolved. Looked up from germline, CDR1 is MDHEN and CDR2 is SYDVKM. V was pared by 6 bases and J by 0 bases, with 8 bases between. The CDR3 runs to 13 residues. The CDR3 reads CASRGYDQETQYL. DNA for the CDR3: TGTGCCAGCAGGGGTTACGACCAAGAGACCCAGTACCTC.

This clonotype was seen more than once but under ten times. This sequence joins TRBV19 and TRBJ1-5; D perhaps matches TRBD1 (5 bases). Trimming stripped 5 bases from V and 0 bases from J, with 14 bases between. The CDR3 is 16 residues long. The V gene's germline CDR1 is LNHDA and CDR2 SQIVND (reference sequence). The CDR3 sequence: CASSPRTSYSNQPQHF. DNA for the CDR3: TGTGCCAGTAGTCCGAGGACATCTTATAGCAATCAGCCCCAGCATTTT.

Concerning this clonotype: A much larger clone sits a single nucleotide away, making a read error possible. The V call is TRBV7-9, the J call TRBJ2-7; perhaps TRBD1 as D (5 bases). This CDR3 has 14 amino acids. The germline V and J ends were trimmed by 1 base and 2 bases, with 9 bases remaining between them. CDR1 SEHNR and CDR2 FQNEAQ come from the germline V gene (reference sequence). The CDR3, as DNA: TGTGCCAGCAGCTTAGAACAGGTACCCTACGAGCAGTACTTC. Translation: CASSLEQVPYEQYF.

This chain joins TRBV7-3 and TRBJ2-2; D perhaps matches TRBD1 (5 bases). This CDR3 spans 17 amino acids. Per the germline V gene, CDR1 is SGHTA and CDR2 is FQGTGA. Trimming cost V 5 bases and J 4 bases, with 20 bases left between them. CDR3 nucleotide sequence: TGTGCCAGCAGCCCCAATGGGCAGGGATCAGGCACCGGGGAGCTGTTTTTT. Translated: CASSPNGQGSGTGELFF.

With respect to this clonotype: At one boundary the junction diverges from the germline segment, which might be a read error. J is TRBJ2-7 and V is TRBV10-2; D gene ambiguous. CDR3 size: 11 residues. Germline loops: CDR1 WSHSY, CDR2 SAAADI. CDR3 region: CASSASYQQYF. CDR3 nucleotide sequence: TGCGCCAGCAGTGCCTCCTACCAGCAGTACTTC.

The genes are TRBV27 and TRBJ2-7; 8 nucleotides line up with TRBD1. The CDR3 covers 12 residues. Trimming at V came to 2 bases and at J to 6 bases, leaving 0 bases not matched to a gene. Germline-derived CDR1 and CDR2 are MNHEY and SMNVEV (reference sequence). CDR3 bases: TGTGCCAGCAGTTTAGGACAGGGCGAGCAGTACTTC. Protein sequence: CASSLGQGEQYF.

This clonotype was counted ten times or more. The chain couples TRBV3-1 to TRBJ2-5; 12 bases are shared with TRBD1. CDR3 length: 15 residues. V lost 6 bases to trimming and J lost 5 bases; unmatched junction nucleotides: 7. CDR1 is LGHDT, CDR2 YNNKEL, per germline (reference sequence). In DNA, the CDR3 is TGTGCCAGCAGGTACCGGGACAGGGGGCGGGAGACCCAGTACTTC. Translated: CASRYRDRGRETQYF.

Details on this clonotype: This sequence may be a read error, since a much larger clone differs from it by one base. The chain has TRBV30 and TRBJ1-6; TRBD1 agrees at 8 bases. Germline CDR1 is GTSNPN and CDR2 is SVGIG (reference sequence). Unmatched junction bases numbered 2, after V lost 1 base and J lost 9 bases. The CDR3 is 13 amino acids. DNA of the CDR3: TGTGCCTGGAGTGCCGGACAGGGTTCACCCCTCCACTTT. This gives the protein CAWSAGQGSPLHF.

This clonotype has at least ten counts. The J gene is TRBJ2-1, the V gene TRBV30; 7 bases fit TRBD1. V dropped 5 bases and J dropped 5; count of bases not matched to a gene: 3. Per germline, CDR1 GTSNPN and CDR2 SVGIG (reference sequence). The CDR3 length is 12 residues. The CDR3 loop reads CAWGTEDNEQFF. CDR3 coding DNA: TGTGCCTGGGGGACAGAGGACAATGAGCAGTTCTTC.

The rearrangement links TRBV3-1 to TRBJ2-1, with 8 bases aligning to TRBD2. Losses at the gene ends were 2 bases for V and 4 bases for J; bases not matched to a gene: 7. Germline CDR1 reads LGHDT; CDR2 reads YNNKEL (reference sequence). The CDR3 covers 16 residues. CDR3 coding DNA: TGTGCCAGCAGCCAATTAGGGCTAGCGGGTTACAATGAGCAGTTCTTC. Protein: CASSQLGLAGYNEQFF.

This clonotype was recorded a few times. The V call is TRBV30, the J call TRBJ2-7; D is uncertain. Trimming shortened V by 0 bases and J by 6 bases, and 9 bases separated the two germline ends. The germline V gene encodes CDR1 GTSNPN and CDR2 SVGIG (reference sequence). The CDR3 loop spans 12 amino acids. The CDR3 DNA follows: TGTGCCTGGAGTGTTAATGGCCTCGAGCAGTACTTC. Translation gives CAWSVNGLEQYF.

This clonotype was seen repeatedly, ten times or more. The chain is built from TRBV6-1 and TRBJ1-1; D is unclear. V shed 2 bases and J shed 3 bases, with 7 bases lying between them. From germline, CDR1 is MNHNS and CDR2 SASEGT. CDR3 length: 13 residues. CDR3 in DNA: TGTGCCAGCAGTGAAACGAGGTACACTGAAGCTTTCTTT. The encoded protein is CASSETRYTEAFF.

The table lists this clonotype with many counts. This chain joins TRBV28 and TRBJ2-7; D could derive from TRBD1 or TRBD2 (6 bases each). Between the trimmed V and J ends, which lost 4 bases and 4 bases, there was a span of 20 bases. CDR1 and CDR2 (germline): MDHEN, SYDVKM. The CDR3 has 16 amino acids. CDR3 loop: CASSSSGGGVGYEQYF. The CDR3 DNA is TGTGCCAGCAGTTCGTCCGGGGGCGGGGTGGGGTACGAGCAGTACTTC.

This clonotype showed up just a few times. The chain joins TRBV4-3 to TRBJ2-7, with D possibly TRBD2 on 5 matching bases. Trimming took 0 bases from V and 3 from J, leaving 12 bases between them. This CDR3 is built from 15 residues. The germline V gene encodes CDR1 LGHNA and CDR2 YSLEER. As DNA, the CDR3 is TGCGCCAGCAGCCAAGAGGGGAGAGAGTACTACGAGCAGTACTTC. It translates to CASSQEGREYYEQYF.

At least ten counts were recorded for this clonotype. The chain employs TRBV12-3 or TRBV12-4 and TRBJ1-5; the match to TRBD1 covers 12 bases. Unmatched junction bases numbered 8, after V lost 0 bases and J lost 8 bases. The CDR3 covers 17 residues. The CDR3 DNA reads as TGTGCCAGCAGTTTAGCCGGGACAGGGGGCGATATGAAGCCCCAGCATTTT. It yields the protein CASSLAGTGGDMKPQHF.

This clonotype was observed a handful of times. This chain uses TRBV4-1 with TRBJ2-3, with D maybe TRBD2 (6 bases). Looked up from germline, CDR1 is MGHRA and CDR2 is YSYEKL. The ends were cut back, 0 bases at V and 3 bases at J, with 10 bases in the middle. The CDR3 sequence is 15 residues long. The CDR3 here is CASSQEEAGTDTQYF. The CDR3, as DNA: TGCGCCAGCAGCCAAGAGGAAGCGGGTACAGATACGCAGTATTTT.

The rearrangement links TRBV6-1 to TRBJ2-3; 8 bases fit TRBD1. The germline CDR1 and CDR2 sequences are MNHNS and SASEGT. This CDR3 comprises 15 residues. V lost 7 bases and J lost 2; bases outside the gene matches: 8. CDR3 in amino acids: CASNSGTGDTDTQYF. The DNA for the CDR3 is TGTGCCAGCAACTCCGGGACAGGCGACACAGATACGCAGTATTTT.

This clonotype was found many times. The V and J genes are TRBV6-1 and TRBJ2-1; D is perhaps TRBD2 (6 bases). CDR3 length: 14 residues. Germline CDR1 and CDR2: MNHNS and SASEGT. The V end lost 5 bases, the J end lost 10 bases, and 18 bases lay between the germline ends. As DNA, the CDR3 is TGTGCCAGCAGTTTGGACTACCTCCACATGGAGCAGTTCTTC. Protein sequence: CASSLDYLHMEQFF.

In its sample, this clonotype was seen many times. This chain links TRBV12-3 or TRBV12-4 with TRBJ2-1; D is ambiguous. Trimming removed 5 bases from V and 9 bases from J, with 14 bases in between. The CDR3 totals 13 residues. The CDR3 spells CASSPPWVSEQFF. In DNA, the CDR3 is TGTGCCAGCAGTCCCCCTTGGGTGAGTGAGCAGTTCTTC.

There are many counts of this clonotype. The CDR3 sequence is CASSLSSGMGYNEQFF. In DNA, the CDR3 is TGTGCCAGCAGCTTATCTAGCGGGATGGGGTACAATGAGCAGTTCTTC. The chain combines TRBV11-1 with TRBJ2-1, with 9 bases aligning to TRBD2. The germline V gene has CDR1 SGHAT and CDR2 FQDESV (reference sequence). The junction had 6 bases not matched to a gene; V was cut back by 2 bases and J by 4 bases. CDR3 length: 16 residues.

This clonotype was counted at least ten times. The gene calls are TRBV7-8 and TRBJ2-5; D is unresolved. From germline, CDR1 is SGHVS and CDR2 FQNEAQ. This CDR3 region has 15 residues. V shed 5 bases and J shed 14 bases, with 27 bases lying between them. The CDR3 is CASSDRGLGPAGRYF. The CDR3, as DNA: TGTGCCAGCAGCGATAGAGGATTGGGCCCCGCTGGGCGTTACTTC. Supplemented by reference TRBV7-8 and TRBJ2-5, the full variable domain reads GAGVSQSPRYKVAKRGQDVALRCDPISGHVSLFWYQQALGQGPEFLTYFQNEAQLDKSGLPSDRFFAERPEGSVSTLKIQRTQQEDSAVYLCASSDRGLGPAGRYFGPGTRLLVL.

This chain uses TRBV10-2 with TRBJ2-3; maybe TRBD2 (5 bases). There are 19 residues in the CDR3. V lost 1 base and J 0 bases, leaving 20 bases between the germline ends. Germline CDR1 reads WSHSY; CDR2 reads SAAADI. This CDR3 reads CASSEYAGGSLGSTDTQYF. CDR3 in DNA: TGCGCCAGCAGTGAGTATGCGGGCGGTTCGTTAGGCAGCACAGATACGCAGTATTTT.

This clonotype appeared a few times. The gene calls are TRBV12-3 or TRBV12-4 and TRBJ2-5; 7 nucleotides line up with TRBD2. This CDR3 spans 14 amino acids. The junction had 7 bases not matched to a gene; V was cut back by 6 bases and J by 3 bases. The CDR3 protein is CASRPRAGEETQYF. The CDR3 DNA follows: TGTGCCAGCAGACCCCGGGCGGGGGAAGAGACCCAGTACTTC.

V usage is TRBV18 and J usage is TRBJ1-2, with 9 positions matching TRBD1. The germline CDR1 and CDR2 sequences are KGHSH and LQKENI. This CDR3 is 14 amino acids long. The junction had 9 bases not matched to a gene; V was cut back by 10 bases and J by 3 bases. This chain's CDR3 is CATNQQGADYGYTF. Written as DNA, the CDR3 is TGTGCCACGAACCAACAGGGGGCGGACTATGGCTACACCTTC.

This clonotype was observed at least ten times. The chain combines TRBV20-1 with TRBJ2-1; D gene ambiguous. Trimming left V 3 bases short and J 0 bases short, with 15 bases between. Per the germline V gene, CDR1 is DFQATT and CDR2 is SNEGSKA (reference sequence). The CDR3 spans 16 residues. The DNA of the CDR3 is TGCAGTGCTAGGGACCCCCGCTCGAGCTCCTACAATGAGCAGTTCTTC. Encoded protein: CSARDPRSSSYNEQFF.

This clonotype appeared many times. This chain links TRBV9 with TRBJ2-1; no definite D call. CDR1 SGDLS and CDR2 YYNGEE come from the germline V gene. This CDR3 contains 11 residues. Deletions cut 0 bases from V and 9 bases from J, with 4 bases between. The CDR3 region has the DNA TGTGCCAGCAGCGTAGGAAGTGAGCAGTTCTTC. Translation: CASSVGSEQFF.

The V call is TRBV3-1, the J call TRBJ2-6; D might be TRBD2 (5 bases). The germline V and J ends were trimmed by 4 bases and 12 bases, with 16 bases remaining between them. This CDR3 is 14 amino acids long. Germline CDR1 LGHDT, CDR2 YNNKEL (reference sequence). CDR3 in amino acids: CASSPTGVTGVLTF. The CDR3 DNA follows: TGTGCCAGCAGCCCTACCGGGGTCACCGGCGTCCTGACTTTC.